Listed here are 23 T cell receptor beta chains from one sample, sequenced in a study of shared clonotypes between healthy human individuals. Naive CD8 cells were CD45RO-negative, positively selected for CCR7, excluding terminally differentiated effector memory CD45RA+ cells. Here immunoSEQ multiplex PCR was the method, and the copy in TCRdb shows in-frame clones only, minus some. The table has about 2.2 million clones, 80% to 95% seen once. Specimen: naive CD8+ T cells from PBMCs. The receptors come from a man aged 18 to 29 in good health. Some clones in this sample may be carry-over from other donors' samples.

This clone was found once. The rearrangement uses TRBV19 and TRBJ2-5; 7 bases match TRBD2. The CDR3 consists of 18 residues. V shed 3 bases and J 7 bases; nucleotides not matched to a gene: 20. Looked up from germline, CDR1 is LNHDA and CDR2 is SQIVND (reference sequence). The CDR3 loop reads CASSIRAVGGGTWVTQYF. CDR3 in DNA: TGTGCCAGTAGTATCAGGGCGGTGGGCGGGGGAACTTGGGTGACCCAGTACTTC. Combining the CDR3 with reference TRBV19 and TRBJ2-5 gives the whole variable domain DGGITQSPKYLFRKEGQNVTLSCEQNLNHDAMYWYRQDPGQGLRLIYYSQIVNDFQKGDIAEGYSVSREKKESFPLTVTSAQKNPTAFYLCASSIRAVGGGTWVTQYFGPGTRLLVL.

V and J are TRBV6-1 and TRBJ2-1; TRBD1 matches 8 bases. The CDR3 is 15 residues long. CDR1 and CDR2 (germline): MNHNS, SASEGT. V gave up 5 bases and J gave up 2 bases; unmatched junction bases: 5. DNA of the CDR3: TGTGCCAGCAGTTCGGACAGGGCACCCTACAATGAGCAGTTCTTC. This gives the protein CASSSDRAPYNEQFF.

The chain recombines TRBV10-3 with TRBJ1-1; the D gene is possibly TRBD1 (5 bases). V was trimmed by 7 bases and J by 4 bases, leaving 13 bases between them. The CDR3 totals 13 residues. Germline lookup yields CDR1 ENHRY and CDR2 SYGVKD. The CDR3 spells CAIKGAGSTEAFF. CDR3 nucleotides: TGTGCCATCAAAGGGGCAGGGTCCACTGAAGCTTTCTTT.

The chain links TRBV4-2 to TRBJ1-1, with 7 nucleotides matching TRBD1. V shed 6 bases and J 1 base; nucleotides not matched to a gene: 11. This CDR3 region has 16 residues. In germline, CDR1 is LGHNA, CDR2 YNFKEQ. For the CDR3, the DNA is TGTGCCAGCAGACAGGGGTACCTCCTGGCGAACACTGAAGCTTTCTTT. It is translated as CASRQGYLLANTEAFF.

In its sample, this clone was seen once. The chain is built from TRBV11-2 and TRBJ2-1; perhaps TRBD2 as D (6 bases). Germline values: CDR1 SGHAT, CDR2 FQNNGV. The CDR3 covers 12 residues. Trimming shortened V by 5 bases and J by 15 bases, and 17 bases separated the two germline ends. CDR3 residues: CASSPPLREMFF. CDR3 bases: TGTGCCAGCAGCCCCCCCTTACGGGAGATGTTCTTC.

V and J are TRBV11-3 and TRBJ2-5; D is undetermined. This CDR3 has 13 amino acids. V was shortened by 5 bases and J by 2 bases, with 9 bases between the two germline ends. Germline V gives CDR1 SGHNT, CDR2 YENEEA. This chain's CDR3 is CASSQRLQETQYF. CDR3 in DNA: TGTGCCAGCAGCCAGAGGTTACAAGAGACCCAGTACTTC.

The CDR3 region is CASSEHRGAYEQYF. DNA for the CDR3: TGTGCCAGCAGTGAGCACAGGGGGGCCTACGAGCAGTACTTC. The V call is TRBV2, the J call TRBJ2-7; 8 bases are a match to TRBD1. The CDR3 runs 14 residues. Germline trimming cut 3 bases from V and 2 bases from J; bases unmatched to any gene: 3. Germline CDR1 SNHLY, CDR2 FYNNEI.

The rearrangement joins TRBV7-9 to TRBJ1-2; D unresolved. Germline CDR1 SEHNR, CDR2 FQNEAQ (reference sequence). The V gene lost 1 base and the J gene lost 4 bases, with 7 bases spanning the gap. There are 13 residues in the CDR3. This chain's CDR3 is CASSLGAFYGYTF. The CDR3 DNA sequence: TGTGCCAGCAGCTTAGGGGCGTTCTATGGCTACACCTTC.

The count of this clone is one. This rearrangement joins TRBV10-2 to TRBJ2-7; tentatively, D is TRBD1 or TRBD2 (5 bases each). V shed 2 bases and J shed 3 bases, with 14 bases lying between them. The CDR3 length is 15 residues. Germline V gives CDR1 WSHSY, CDR2 SAAADI. CDR3 bases: TGCGCCAGCAGTGAGCGTTTGTGGGGGAACTACGAGCAGTACTTC. Protein product: CASSERLWGNYEQYF.

This clone appeared a single time. J is TRBJ2-7 and V is TRBV30, with D perhaps matching TRBD2 (6 bases). There are 13 residues in the CDR3. CDR1 is GTSNPN and CDR2 is SVGIG in the germline V gene (reference sequence). Deletions cut 0 bases from V and 7 bases from J, with 13 bases between. The CDR3 DNA follows: TGTGCCTGGAGTGTAACGGGCGCGGGAGAGCAGTACTTC. It is translated as CAWSVTGAGEQYF.

This CDR3 reads CASSQGPQTGWSSGYTF. CDR3 nucleotide sequence: TGTGCCAGCAGCCAAGGGCCCCAGACAGGGTGGTCGTCTGGCTACACCTTC. The chain combines TRBV14 with TRBJ1-2, with TRBD1 identical over 7 bases. CDR3 length: 17 amino acids. CDR1 SGHDN and CDR2 FVKESK come from the germline V gene. V trimming: 1 base; J trimming: 7 bases; junction bases outside the gene matches: 15.

The chain uses TRBV30 and TRBJ1-2; D is possibly TRBD1 (5 bases). This CDR3 contains 14 residues. Trimming removed 0 bases from V and 4 bases from J, with 12 bases in between. CDR1 GTSNPN and CDR2 SVGIG come from the germline V gene (reference sequence). The chain's CDR3 is CAWSVGARGYGYTF. The CDR3 DNA sequence: TGTGCCTGGAGTGTTGGAGCGAGGGGCTATGGCTACACCTTC.

The sample holds a few counts of this clone. The V call is TRBV19, the J call TRBJ1-5; 9 bases are a match to TRBD1. The germline V gene encodes CDR1 LNHDA and CDR2 SQIVND (reference sequence). V was pared by 5 bases and J by 7 bases, with 12 bases of the junction left unmatched. This CDR3 comprises 16 residues. The CDR3 sequence: CASSSRDRVVGQPQHF. CDR3 bases: TGTGCCAGTAGTTCCCGGGACAGGGTTGTGGGGCAGCCCCAGCATTTT.

This sequence joins TRBV5-1 and TRBJ2-7; 9 positions match TRBD2. Germline lookup yields CDR1 SGHRS and CDR2 YFSETQ. The CDR3 length is 18 residues. Unmatched junction bases numbered 10, after V lost 0 bases and J lost 0 bases. CDR3 protein: CASSLAAIAGVASYEQYF. CDR3 in DNA: TGCGCCAGCAGCTTGGCTGCCATAGCGGGAGTCGCCTCCTACGAGCAGTACTTC.

Details on this clone: Other DNA sequences in this specimen translate into the identical CDR3. The V and J genes are TRBV9 and TRBJ2-1; TRBD2 matches at 10 bases. The germline V gene has CDR1 SGDLS and CDR2 YYNGEE. The CDR3 loop spans 14 amino acids. V was clipped by 3 bases and J by 6 bases; unmatched bases: 3. The DNA for the CDR3 is TGTGCCAGCAGCGGAGCTAGCGGGAGCAATGAGCAGTTCTTC. Its translation: CASSGASGSNEQFF. Filled out from reference TRBV9 and TRBJ2-1, the complete variable domain reads DSGVTQTPKHLITATGQRVTLRCSPRSGDLSVYWYQQSLDQGLQFLIQYYNGEERAKGNILERFSAQQFPDLHSELNLSSLELGDSALYFCASSGASGSNEQFFGPGTRLTVL.

This clone was recorded a few times. CDR3 nucleotide sequence: TGTGCCAGCAGTGGACAGGGCGCCAGCGGCGAAGCTTTCTTT. This encodes CASSGQGASGEAFF. The chain combines TRBV25-1 with TRBJ1-1, with 7 positions matching TRBD1. Germline V gene data show CDR1 as MGHDK and CDR2 as SYGVNS. The CDR3 extends over 14 amino acids. Trimming at V came to 4 bases and at J to 8 bases, leaving 10 bases not matched to a gene.

The chain is built from TRBV2 and TRBJ2-3; D might be TRBD1 (6 bases). Looked up from germline, CDR1 is SNHLY and CDR2 is FYNNEI. The CDR3 has 14 residues. The V and J ends lost 4 bases and 3 bases respectively, with 11 bases between them. The CDR3 DNA reads TGTGCCAGCAGTGGGTGGACAGCTACAGATACGCAGTATTTT. Translating it yields CASSGWTATDTQYF.

In its sample, this clone was seen once. The rearrangement joins TRBV6-1 to TRBJ1-2; no reliable D call. The germline V and J ends were trimmed by 8 bases and 5 bases, with 12 bases remaining between them. CDR1 MNHNS and CDR2 SASEGT come from the germline V gene. This CDR3 region has 12 residues. CDR3 DNA sequence: TGTGCCAGCCGGGTAGTAGGTTATGGCTACACCTTC. Translated: CASRVVGYGYTF.

The chain combines TRBV7-3 with TRBJ2-2, with 14 positions matching TRBD2. The germline CDR1 and CDR2 sequences are SGHTA and FQGTGA. This CDR3 contains 19 residues. Unmatched junction bases numbered 12, after V lost 4 bases and J lost 5 bases. CDR3: CASSSLPGLAGEDTGELFF. The CDR3 bases are TGTGCCAGCAGCTCTCTACCGGGACTAGCGGGAGAGGATACCGGGGAGCTGTTTTTT.

This chain connects TRBV4-3 to TRBJ2-3; a possible D gene is TRBD2 (5 bases). V lost 1 base and J 0 bases, leaving 11 bases between the germline ends. CDR1 is LGHNA, CDR2 YSLEER, per germline. There are 16 residues in the CDR3. This CDR3 is CASSQVSSASTDTQYF. The DNA of the CDR3 is TGCGCCAGCAGCCAAGTTAGTAGCGCAAGCACAGATACGCAGTATTTT.

The CDR3 sequence: CASSLDSSYNSPLHF. The CDR3 DNA follows: TGTGCCAGCAGTTTGGATAGTTCTTATAATTCACCCCTCCACTTT. The J gene is TRBJ1-6, the V gene TRBV27; D unclear. CDR3 length: 15 residues. CDR1 and CDR2 (germline): MNHEY, SMNVEV (reference sequence). Trimming shortened V by 3 bases and J by 4 bases, and 10 bases separated the two germline ends.

V gene TRBV4-2 combines with J gene TRBJ2-3, with D possibly matching TRBD2 (5 bases). The CDR3 length is 15 residues. Trimming took off 0 bases at V and 6 bases at J, with 13 bases between the two ends. The V gene's germline CDR1 is LGHNA and CDR2 YNFKEQ. CDR3 nucleotide sequence: TGTGCCAGCAGCCAAGAGCGGGTCCGCGTGGATACGCAGTATTTT. Protein sequence: CASSQERVRVDTQYF.

The V gene is TRBV4-3, the J gene TRBJ1-6; 7 bases fit TRBD1. The CDR3 is 16 amino acids. Trimming cost V 0 bases and J 6 bases; bases outside gene matches: 5. Germline loops: CDR1 LGHNA, CDR2 YSLEER. The CDR3 region is CASSQDWDSSNSPLHF. Written as DNA, the CDR3 is TGCGCCAGCAGCCAAGATTGGGACAGTTCTAATTCACCCCTCCACTTT.